This is a list of T cell receptor beta chains from one sample in a study of blood T cell repertoires in COVID-19. Repertoires were generated with immunoSEQ multiplex PCR, while TCRdb's copy carries only in-frame clones and drops some. Of about 99,000 clones listed, roughly 82% were seen once; the top ten hold approximately 12%. The sample was peripheral blood. All receptors come from a human donor in a cohort sampled during active COVID-19. CDR3s include the opening cysteine and the closing phenylalanine or tryptophan. D genes are given only for firm matches. Clone size, where shown, is once, few, many, or a class for clones that have expanded.

>TRBV7-9|TRBJ1-2|-|-
TGTGCCAGCAGCTTACAGGAAAAAAACTATGGCTACACCTTC
CASSLQEKNYGYTF
>TRBV11-2|TRBJ1-5|TRBD1|-
TGTGCCAGCAGCTTATCCGCAGGGGGTCAGCCCCAGCATTTT
CASSLSAGGQPQHF
>TRBV10-3|TRBJ1-5|-|-
TGTGCCATCAGCCCGGAGGGAGGGGGTAGGAATCAGCCCCAGCATTTT
CAISPEGGGRNQPQHF
>TRBV18|TRBJ1-1|-|-
TGTGCCTGCAGACAGGCCCTTATGAACACTGAAGCTTTCTTT
CACRQALMNTEAFF
>TRBV28|TRBJ1-1|-|-
TGTGCCAGCAGTTTTTCGGGGCGGGGAGCTTTCTTT
CASSFSGRGAFF
>TRBV28|TRBJ2-4|-|once
TGTGCCAGCAGTTCAAGTGGGCTAGCCAAAAACATTCAGTACTTC
CASSSSGLAKNIQYF
>TRBV18|TRBJ1-2|-|-
TGTGCCAGCTCACCGGACAGAAACTATGGCTACACCTTC
CASSPDRNYGYTF
>TRBV19|TRBJ2-7|-|-
TGTGCCAGTAGTATTCTACCAGGGATCAGCTCCTACGAGCAGTACTTC
CASSILPGISSYEQYF
>TRBV6-5|TRBJ2-3|-|-
TGTGCCAGCAGCGTTCTAGCGTCAGATACGCAGTATTTT
CASSVLASDTQYF
>TRBV7-2|TRBJ2-5|-|-
TGTGCCAGCAGCTTAAACCTAGAAGGGACCCAGTACTTC
CASSLNLEGTQYF
>TRBV27|TRBJ2-5|TRBD1|-
TGTGCCAGCAGTCGGACAGGGGGAAGGGAGACCCAGTACTTC
CASSRTGGRETQYF
>TRBV20-1|TRBJ2-3|TRBD1|-
TGCAGTGCTAGTAGGCAGGGGGTTGATACGCAGTATTTT
CSASRQGVDTQYF
>TRBV21-1|TRBJ2-7|-|-
TGTGCCAGCAGCCGCTCCTACGAGCAGTACTTC
CASSRSYEQYF
>TRBV18|TRBJ1-6|TRBD1|-
TGTGCCAGCTCACCAGGGACAGGGCGGAATTCACCCCTCCACTTT
CASSPGTGRNSPLHF
>TRBV2|TRBJ1-2|TRBD1|-
TGTGCCAGCAGTACAGGGGTCTATGGCTACACCTTC
CASSTGVYGYTF
>TRBV2|TRBJ1-2|-|-
TGTGCCAGCAGTCCCGTGCAGGGAAGTCATGGCTACACCTTC
CASSPVQGSHGYTF
>TRBV7-2|TRBJ1-2|-|-
TGTGCCAGCAGCCAGAGGGCGGGGGGCTATGGCTACACCTTC
CASSQRAGGYGYTF
>TRBV19|TRBJ1-1|TRBD1|-
TGTGCCAGTAGTCCCGGGGACAGGACTAACACTGAAGCTTTCTTT
CASSPGDRTNTEAFF
>TRBV3-1/TRBV3-2|TRBJ2-7|TRBD2|-
TGTGCCAGCAGCCCCTTCCGCTCCGGGACTAGCGTGGACGAGCAGTACTTC
CASSPFRSGTSVDEQYF
>TRBV7-9|TRBJ1-1|-|-
TGTGCCAGCAGCTCCCGAACAGGGTCCCCTGAAGCTTTCTTT
CASSSRTGSPEAFF
>TRBV7-9|TRBJ1-3|TRBD1|-
TGTGCCAGCAGCGACAGGGGCTCTGGAAACACCATATATTTT
CASSDRGSGNTIYF
>TRBV18|TRBJ2-2|-|-
TGTGCCACCCAAACCCCCCGGACAAGGGTCCCCGGGGAGCTGTTTTTT
CATQTPRTRVPGELFF
>TRBV2|TRBJ1-4|TRBD1|-
TGTGCCAGCAGTGAAGCCAGGGGGCGGGGGGAAAAACTGTTTTTT
CASSEARGRGEKLFF
>TRBV6-5|TRBJ1-5|TRBD1|-
TGTGCCAGCAGTAAGGACAGGGGCGATCAGCCCCAGCATTTT
CASSKDRGDQPQHF
>TRBV7-9|TRBJ1-5|TRBD1|-
TGTGCCAGCAGCCCACAGGGGTCTGGCAATCAGCCCCAGCATTTT
CASSPQGSGNQPQHF
>TRBV5-5|TRBJ2-7|-|once
TGTGCCAGCAGCTTGGCCCAAAGACAGATCTACGAGCAGTACTTC
CASSLAQRQIYEQYF
>TRBV5-6|TRBJ1-1|-|-
TGTGCCAGCAGCTTGGGAAGGCGGAATACTGAAGCTTTCTTT
CASSLGRRNTEAFF
>TRBV3-1/TRBV3-2|TRBJ1-2|-|-
TGTGCCAGCAGCCAACCACAGGGTCTCTATGGCTACACCTTC
CASSQPQGLYGYTF
>TRBV7-2|TRBJ2-1|-|-
TGTGCTACCCAGGAGGGCGCGGTTGGTGAGCAGTTCTTC
CATQEGAVGEQFF
>TRBV15|TRBJ1-1|-|-
TGTGCCACCAGCAGAGATGGGGGCAGGGTCGAGAAAGCTTTCTTT
CATSRDGGRVEKAFF
>TRBV19|TRBJ1-5|TRBD1|few
TGTGCCAGTAGCAAGGGACAGTCCTATCAGCCCCAGCATTTT
CASSKGQSYQPQHF
>TRBV5-4|TRBJ2-1|TRBD2|-
TGTGCCAGCAGCTATGATCAAGCGGGGGGGCAGTTCTTC
CASSYDQAGGQFF
>TRBV12-3/TRBV12-4|TRBJ2-2|-|-
TGTGCCAGCAGACTGGTAGACACCGGGGAGCTGTTTTTT
CASRLVDTGELFF
>TRBV28|TRBJ1-1|TRBD1|-
TGTGCCAGCAGTTTAAGACAGGGGTGGACTGAAGCTTTCTTT
CASSLRQGWTEAFF
>TRBV9|TRBJ1-6|TRBD1|-
TGTGCCAGTGGGACAGGGGGACTTAATTCACCCCTCCACTTT
CASGTGGLNSPLHF
>TRBV18|TRBJ1-2|-|-
TGTGCCAGCTCAGTTAAACAGGGTAACTATGGCTACACCTTC
CASSVKQGNYGYTF
>TRBV18|TRBJ2-7|TRBD1|-
TGTGCCAGCTCACGGGACAGGGGGCCCAACGAGCAGTACTTC
CASSRDRGPNEQYF
>TRBV3-1/TRBV3-2|TRBJ2-1|TRBD2|-
TGTGCCAGCAGCCCCTGGGGGGGGAGCTCCTACAATGAGCAGTTCTTC
CASSPWGGSSYNEQFF
>TRBV2|TRBJ2-7|-|-
TGTGCCAGCCACCGGGACAACGCCTACGAGCAGTACTTC
CASHRDNAYEQYF
>TRBV7-9|TRBJ2-2|TRBD1|few
TGTGCCAGCAGCTTCCCGACAGGGAAAACGACCGGGGAGCTGTTTTTT
CASSFPTGKTTGELFF
>TRBV6-6|TRBJ1-1|-|-
TGTGCCAGCAGTTACTCGACTCGGGGGAACACTGAAGCTTTCTTT
CASSYSTRGNTEAFF
>TRBV18|TRBJ1-5|-|few
TGTGCCAGCTCACCAACAGACAATCAGCCCCAGCATTTT
CASSPTDNQPQHF
>TRBV18|TRBJ1-1|TRBD1|-
TGTGCCAGCTCACTAAGCCTCCAGGGGGCCATTGGAACTGAAGCTTTCTTT
CASSLSLQGAIGTEAFF
>TRBV3-1/TRBV3-2|TRBJ1-2|-|-
TGTGCCAGCAGCCCCCGCTCCGGGGGCGGGGGCTATGGCTACACCTTC
CASSPRSGGGGYGYTF
>TRBV30|TRBJ1-2|-|-
TGTGCCTGGACCCTGGAGGGCGAGATCGATGGCTACACCTTC
CAWTLEGEIDGYTF
>TRBV4-1|TRBJ2-7|TRBD1|few
TGCGCCAGCAGCCAAAGACAGGGGTCGAACGAGCAGTACTTC
CASSQRQGSNEQYF
>TRBV11-3|TRBJ2-5|-|-
TGTGCCAGCAGCTTAGATGCCGGTAGCGCGGGGACCCAGTACTTC
CASSLDAGSAGTQYF
>TRBV15|TRBJ2-7|TRBD1|-
TGTGCCACCAGCGCAAGGACAGGGGCCTACGAGCAGTACTTC
CATSARTGAYEQYF
>TRBV5-1|TRBJ2-1|TRBD2|-
TGCGCCAGCAGCCTGTTAAGCGGGGGTGTATCCAATGAGCAGTTCTTC
CASSLLSGGVSNEQFF